These 2 T cell receptor beta chains were all obtained from the same sample, sequenced in a study of T cells in Graves' hyperthyroidism and ophthalmopathy. Researchers took RNA transcripts and amplified the TCR beta CDR3 regions from them. The HTBI set primed first-round TCR CDR3 RT-PCR. TCRdb re-called the multiplex PCR reads with MiXCR, one entry per CDR3 protein. The sample lists roughly 530,000 distinct CDR3 sequences, 15% to 20% occurring once. The specimen sequenced was blood. The receptors originated from a woman younger than 35 with Graves' ophthalmopathy.

There are a few counts of this clonotype. The chain combines TRBV27 with TRBJ1-1; D is unclear. This CDR3 contains 14 residues. The V gene's germline CDR1 is MNHEY and CDR2 SMNVEV (reference sequence). Trimming pared 2 bases from V and 4 bases from J, leaving 11 bases between. CDR3 in DNA: TGTGCCAGCAGTTTAAGAGGGTGGAGCACTGAAGCTTTCTTT. Amino acid sequence: CASSLRGWSTEAFF.

CDR3 bases: TGTGCCAGCAGTTTATCTTTGGGTACTTCACCCCTCCACTTT. This sequence encodes CASSLSLGTSPLHF. The chain has TRBV28 and TRBJ1-6; no reliable D call. CDR3 length equals 14 residues. V lost 1 base and J 9 bases, leaving 10 bases between the germline ends. Looked up from germline, CDR1 is MDHEN and CDR2 is SYDVKM.